This TCR beta chain emerged from a study of cytomegalovirus exposure and HLA in healthy donors. General study results and limits: With later analysis, a missense DCLRE1C variant became linked to TCR beta V- and J-gene trimming. A reported reduction in N-insertions relative to the roughly 710-donor mean was seen in an Asian-associated ancestry cluster in a later analysis. Equally common other TCR beta chains were less clonally expanded than HLA-associated ones, a later analysis found.

In the PCR, 60 Vbeta and 13 Jbeta primers were used. Libraries were prepared by immunoSEQ multiplex PCR; TCRdb keeps only in-frame clonotypes and omits some of them. Among about 160,000 clones listed, about 65% were seen once. Regarding this clone: The antigen remains unidentified.

V lost 4 bases and J lost 10, with 11 bases in between. This CDR3 is built from 12 residues. The germline V gene has CDR1 MDHEN and CDR2 SYDVKM. The sequence was collected from a woman aged 30 to 39 in good health and CMV-seronegative. The chain joins TRBV28 to TRBJ2-1; D gene uncertain. The sequenced sample was PBMCs. The CDR3 region is CASSYRVGEQFF. The CDR3 nucleotides read TGTGCCAGCAGTTATCGGGTTGGGGAGCAGTTCTTC.